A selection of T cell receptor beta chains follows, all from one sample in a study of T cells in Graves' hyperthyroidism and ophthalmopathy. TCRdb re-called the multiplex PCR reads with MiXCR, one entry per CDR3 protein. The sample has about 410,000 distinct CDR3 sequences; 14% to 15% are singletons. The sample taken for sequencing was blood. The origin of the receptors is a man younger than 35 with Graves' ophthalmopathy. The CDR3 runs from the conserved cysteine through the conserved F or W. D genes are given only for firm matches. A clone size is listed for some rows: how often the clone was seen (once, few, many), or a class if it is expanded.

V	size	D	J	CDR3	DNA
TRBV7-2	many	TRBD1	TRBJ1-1	CASSPWTGRTEAFF	TGTGCCAGCAGCCCCTGGACAGGGCGGACTGAAGCTTTCTTT
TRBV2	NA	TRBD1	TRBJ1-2	CASSGGAGGVYGYTF	TGTGCCAGCAGCGGCGGCGCAGGGGGAGTCTATGGCTACACCTTC
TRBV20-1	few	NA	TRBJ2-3	CSASSGSSEFSDTQYF	TGCAGTGCTTCATCAGGGAGTAGCGAGTTCTCAGATACGCAGTATTTT
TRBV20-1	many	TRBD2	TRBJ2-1	CSAFTSGPYNEQFF	TGCAGTGCATTCACTAGCGGACCATACAATGAGCAGTTCTTC
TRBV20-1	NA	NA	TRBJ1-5	CSARDPKTGDSNQPQHF	TGCAGTGCTAGAGATCCAAAGACCGGGGACAGCAATCAGCCCCAGCATTTT
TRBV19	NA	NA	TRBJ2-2	CASSIGSGVTGELFF	TGTGCCAGTAGTATAGGGTCCGGGGTCACCGGGGAGCTGTTTTTT
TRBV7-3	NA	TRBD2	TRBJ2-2	CASSTSGSLSGEPFF	TGTGCCAGCAGCACTAGCGGGAGTCTTTCCGGGGAGCCGTTTTTT
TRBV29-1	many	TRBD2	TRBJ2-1	CSVDGLAGASYNEQFF	TGCAGCGTTGACGGACTAGCGGGAGCCTCCTACAATGAGCAGTTCTTC
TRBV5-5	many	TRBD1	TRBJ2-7	CASNLPFRTGSHEQYF	TGTGCCAGCAACCTACCCTTCCGGACAGGGTCCCACGAGCAGTACTTC
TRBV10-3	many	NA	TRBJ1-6	CAISSTWQLSSYNSPLHF	TGTGCCATCAGTTCTACATGGCAGCTCAGCTCCTATAATTCACCCCTCCACTTT
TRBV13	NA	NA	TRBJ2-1	CASSSPLGGDEQFF	TGTGCCAGCAGCTCCCCCCTCGGAGGCGATGAGCAGTTCTTC
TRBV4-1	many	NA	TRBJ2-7	CASSQILGEQYF	TGCGCCAGCAGCCAGATCTTAGGCGAGCAGTACTTC
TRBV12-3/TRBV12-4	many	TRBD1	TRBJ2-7	CASSQGTGYGYEQYF	TGTGCCAGCAGTCAAGGGACAGGGTACGGTTACGAGCAGTACTTC
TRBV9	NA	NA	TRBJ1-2	CASSETTSLLGGYYGYTF	TGTGCCAGCAGCGAAACCACATCCCTGTTGGGCGGTTACTATGGCTACACCTTC
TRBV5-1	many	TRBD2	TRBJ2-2	CASSRGAGELFF	TGCGCCAGCAGTCGGGGGGCCGGGGAGCTGTTTTTT
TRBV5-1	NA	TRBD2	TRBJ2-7	CASSFGGGGAYEQYF	TGCGCCAGCAGCTTCGGTGGCGGGGGGGCCTACGAGCAGTACTTC